This TCR beta chain was found in a study of blood T cell repertoires in COVID-19 (TCRdb year 2020). Background for the entire study: Samples from collaborators originated in the United States, Italy and Spain and spanned both the acute and convalescent phases of COVID-19. The prospective study material was composed of cDNA or gDNA derived from T cells, B-cell-depleted T cells, or PBMCs. The dataset comprised deeply sampled blood TCRbeta repertoires from subjects exposed to, actively infected with, or recovered from COVID-19. A freely available public database, intended as a resource for researchers studying the immune response to SARS-CoV-2, is where the repertoires were released. Samples were obtained from the ongoing ImmuneRACE study (first 160 participants) and from over a thousand subjects provided by 6 global collaborators. Sample metadata almost always included a de-identified subject ID, COVID-19 status, age in years and sex. Where available, HLA class I and class II types were obtained from metadata supplied by the sample provider rather than from assay-based typing.

TCRbeta CDR3 regions were amplified from genomic DNA using the immunoSEQ Assay, a bias-controlled multiplex PCR. The original pipeline was this. The number of nucleated cells in each sample was estimated by amplification of reference gene primers within the assay. To quantify the absolute abundance of each unique TCRbeta CDR3 rearrangement, sequence reads were collapsed and filtered. For each sample, productive Simpson clonality was calculated by taking the square root of Simpson's diversity index across productive rearrangements. The source is immuneACCESS, and TCRdb retained only in-frame sequences with V and J called. Part of the clones is not carried over; for the studies checked, unresolved V genes explain less than half of this, and the remainder is unexplained. That table is the source of V, J and clone size, and D and trimming were worked out from the DNA. Recorded for this sample are approximately 270,000 clones; around 88% of them occurred a single time. The ten biggest clones cover under 8% of the sample.

On the study overall, not on this receptor specifically: The quantity of clinical and demographic metadata differed by source and by participant and was supplied without curation.

One collaborating source in Seattle enrolled patients during active infection and followed them longitudinally through the course of disease. Collaborating institutions collected whole blood in K2EDTA tubes following their own protocols. For TCRbeta analysis, collaborators shipped samples in one of three forms: frozen whole blood, isolated PBMCs, or DNA extracted from either of those sample types. CDR1 and CDR2 were assigned from the germline V gene (reference sequence) as SEHNR and FQNEAQ. The CDR3 sequence holds 13 residues, the cysteine and phenylalanine included. Just CDR3 DNA is preserved here, 39 bases in frame from base 1. Trimming at the junction amounts to 4 bases on V and 0 bases on J, and the germline ends lie 6 bases apart. About this clone: Its antigen remains unidentified. Per-nucleotide qualities are absent, and no much larger clonotype sits a single base away.

Sequencing was carried out using peripheral blood. The TCR comes from a woman aged 30 to 39 with COVID-19, enrolled during active disease. The chain links TRBV7-9 with TRBJ1-1; the D gene cannot be resolved reliably. The nucleotides read TGTGCCAGCAGCTCTCAGATGAACACTGAAGCTTTCTTT. This sequence encodes CASSSQMNTEAFF.